Listed here is a single T cell receptor beta chain. This clone was seen only a few times. This receptor's antigen is unknown. There are no base qualities to consult, and no much larger clone falls within one base. The junction shows trimming of 6 bases on V and 2 bases on J, and the gene matches do not reach 10 bases of it. The germline V gene (reference sequence) supplies CDR1 SEHNR and CDR2 FQNEAQ. There are 16 amino acids in the CDR3, from cysteine to phenylalanine inclusive. Kept here is only the CDR3 DNA, which spans 48 bases and is read in frame from base 1. The sample comes from a study of beta chain features in type 1 diabetes (dated by TCRdb to the late 2010s). About the full investigation: Mean age, gender distribution, total cell number and subset yield were not different between patients and healthy donors. Regulatory and stem cell-like memory subsets were isolated from only 8 patients and 8 healthy donors, whereas naive and central memory subsets came from all 28 donors. In the study, TCRB repertoires of sorted circulating CD4+ T cell subsets from recently diagnosed type 1 diabetes patients were compared with those of matched healthy donors. Across all samples, 107,917,701 sorted cells were examined, and cell number per subset correlated strongly with RNA yield.

The paper's findings and limits, for the study overall: Type 1 diabetes patients showed a moderate but significant shortening of TCRB CDR3 length in all four CD4+ subsets. PCR may preferentially amplify shorter templates, but because patient and control samples were amplified and corrected together, any resulting skew would affect both groups equally. At VDJ recombination sites, type 1 diabetes patients had fewer insertions and more deleted nucleotides, which implies abnormalities in thymic rearrangement. Sequencing cDNA rather than genomic DNA could over-represent highly expressing activated cells, although activation and CD3 levels did not differ between groups. Naive, central memory and regulatory TCRB repertoires appeared to be more similar among patients than among healthy donors. Because the HLA sub-analyses included only small numbers of individuals, any influence of HLA type on TCRB rearrangement was left unresolved.

From each donor, a single peripheral blood sample of around 120 mL on average was drawn into heparinised tubes. A BD FACSAria II was used to sort naive, central memory, regulatory and stem cell-like memory CD4+ T cells with a panel that included CD45RO, CCR7, CD25, CD127, CD95 and CD27. Every sorted population had a purity above 95%. PBMCs were isolated right away by Lymphoprep density gradient centrifugation and were stained directly, without culture. So that batch effects would be minimized, each experiment stained and sorted samples in pairs, pairing one healthy donor with one patient. All of the isolated RNA was reverse transcribed with the High Capacity cDNA Reverse Transcription Kit, so expressed TCRB transcripts were sequenced. Naive, central memory and regulatory T cell samples underwent deep immunoSEQ sequencing, averaging around 3.9 million total reads per sample. Sorted cells were lysed in RLT buffer, and RNA was extracted using DNase-treated RNeasy Micro or Mini kits according to cell number. Each cell subset was processed on its own to prevent cross-contamination, while patient and healthy donor samples were processed together. The immunoSEQ multiplex PCR was used to amplify TCRB sequences from cDNA, generating 87-bp fragments that spanned the CDR3 region. Amplicons were sequenced on the Illumina HiSeq platform. The paper's processing steps were these. Synthetic template baselines were used to correct PCR bias computationally, reads within Hamming distance 2 were collapsed together, and singletons that could not be merged were discarded. Reads were aligned to IMGT to assign V, D and J genes, CDR3 length, and insertions or deletions at six rearrangement sites. Within each subset, clonotype counts were normalized to the number of sorted cells before true diversity and Gini coefficients were calculated with the tcR R package. Repertoire sharing was quantified using the overlap coefficient calculated on TCRB nucleotide sequences. Out-of-frame TCRB sequences from naive cells were analyzed to stand in for the pre-selection repertoire. The table was pulled from immuneACCESS by TCRdb, which kept in-frame rearrangements only. Such tables lose some clones; where checked, under half of the loss comes from unresolved V genes, and the rest has no known cause. Clone size and the V and J calls come from that table; the DNA yielded D and trimming. The sample yields about half a million clones; approximately 10% were counted once. The ten biggest clones cover about 0.045% of the sample.

Material for sequencing was naive CD4+ T cells from blood. The cell subset or site label for this specimen denotes: true naive CD4+ T cells. The TCR originated in a woman younger than 30 in good health. The rearrangement joined TRBV7-9 to TRBJ2-5; 9 central bases correspond to TRBD1. This receptor carries the CDR3 CASRTVGTGTQETQYF. The sequence in DNA is TGTGCCAGCAGAACCGTCGGGACAGGGACACAAGAGACCCAGTACTTC. Joined to the reference TRBV7-9 and TRBJ2-5 proteins, this CDR3 gives the full variable domain: DTGVSQNPRHKITKRGQNVTFRCDPISEHNRLYWYRQTLGQGPEFLTYFQNEAQLEKSRLLSDRFSAERPKGSFSTLEIQRTEQGDSAMYLCASRTVGTGTQETQYFGPGTRLLVL.